This T cell receptor beta chain originates from a study of metastatic and nonmetastatic thyroid tumors. Study as a whole: Across blood and tumor or nodule tissue, repertoires from malignant and benign thyroid patients were compared with one another. General observations from the study: Within blood and tumor, benign nodules reportedly had significantly lower TCR beta diversity than malignant thyroid tumors did.

Thyroid surgery had not been preceded by any treatment in any patient. TCRdb re-analyzed the PCR reads using MiXCR. Altogether more than 12,000 clones are present, roughly 4% being singletons, with the ten largest covering 25% to 30%. This CDR3 spans 15 amino acids. Germline V CDR1 and CDR2: LNHDA, SQIVND (reference sequence). Trimming stripped 9 bases from V and 5 bases from J, with 22 bases between. Remarks on this clone: Its antigen is unknown.

This receptor was identified in a female donor with papillary thyroid cancer or a benign thyroid nodule (not recorded which). Some clones in this sample may be carry-over from other donors' samples. The chain carries TRBV19 and TRBJ1-2, with D unresolved. Input material: tumor tissue. The CDR3 bases are TGTGCCAGCAGAGGGTCGGTGTTACGCCTATATGGCTACACCTTC. Its protein is CASRGSVLRLYGYTF.